What follows are 30 T cell receptor beta chains derived from one specimen sequenced in a study of T cells after posttransplantation cyclophosphamide. The repertoire was sequenced with immunoSEQ multiplex PCR; TCRdb's copy has only in-frame clones and lacks some. This sample has thousands of clones, each found more than once. A marrow graft followed busulfan-fludarabine conditioning, with cyclophosphamide on days +3 and +4. The sample here was PBMCs, taken after allogeneic stem cell transplant with posttransplant cyclophosphamide. All receptors come from a male patient aged 55 to 69 who received an allogeneic stem cell transplant from a related donor and was CMV-positive. Part of the T cell pool may stem from the graft donor.

This clone is deemed medium-sized. The chain has TRBV15 and TRBJ1-5, with D unclear. This CDR3 has 15 amino acids. Germline lookup yields CDR1 LNHNV and CDR2 YYDKDF (reference sequence). V lost 1 base and J 4 bases, leaving 11 bases between the germline ends. For the CDR3, the DNA is TGTGCCACCAGCAGAGGGGGAGGGTCTAATCAGCCCCAGCATTTT. Translation: CATSRGGGSNQPQHF.

This clone is termed medium-sized (0.01 to 0.1%). The chain is built from TRBV5-1 and TRBJ2-3, with D tentatively TRBD2 (6 bases). V was trimmed by 6 bases and J by 0 bases, leaving 11 bases between them. Germline values: CDR1 SGHRS, CDR2 YFSETQ. This CDR3 contains 14 residues. The CDR3 nucleotides are TGCGCCAGCATGCAGGGACTTAGCACAGATACGCAGTATTTT. It codes for CASMQGLSTDTQYF.

This clone ranks as medium-sized. The genes are TRBV15 and TRBJ1-2, with 7 bases that match TRBD1. The V gene's germline CDR1 is LNHNV and CDR2 YYDKDF (reference sequence). This CDR3 has 15 amino acids. V was clipped by 6 bases and J by 5 bases; unmatched bases: 12. CDR3: CATSFIRGTEYGYTF. DNA of the CDR3: TGTGCCACCAGTTTCATTCGAGGGACAGAGTATGGCTACACCTTC.

This clone was counted many times. V usage is TRBV27 and J usage is TRBJ2-7, with D possibly being TRBD2 (6 bases). There are 14 residues in the CDR3. Trimming cost V 5 bases and J 7 bases, with 18 bases left between them. In germline, CDR1 is MNHEY, CDR2 SMNVEV (reference sequence). CDR3 in amino acids: CASSPSTRTGEQYF. The CDR3 coding sequence is TGTGCCAGCAGTCCTTCGACTAGGACCGGGGAGCAGTACTTC.

In this sample, this clone turned up many times. The rearrangement links TRBV25-1 to TRBJ2-1; the match to TRBD2 covers 11 bases. Trimming removed 5 bases from V and 6 bases from J; junction bases left unmatched: 6. The CDR3 length is 15 residues. Germline V gene sequence: CDR1 MGHDK, CDR2 SYGVNS. For the CDR3, the DNA is TGTGCCAGCAGTCTACTAGCGGGAGTGGGCAATGAGCAGTTCTTC. Its translation: CASSLLAGVGNEQFF.

In this sample, this clone turned up many times. It differs at one base from a far larger clone, so likely a read error. The chain combines TRBV7-6 with TRBJ2-7; weak D call: TRBD1 (6 bases). The germline V gene encodes CDR1 SGHVS and CDR2 FNYEAQ. V lost 4 bases, J lost 4 bases, and 17 bases lay in between. This CDR3 contains 15 residues. CDR3 sequence: CASSSGTREGYEQYV. The DNA for the CDR3 is TGTGCCAGCAGCTCCGGGACAAGGGAAGGTTACGAGCAGTACGTC.

This clone was counted ten times or more. V usage is TRBV5-1 and J usage is TRBJ2-5; a possible D gene is TRBD2 (6 bases). CDR1 SGHRS and CDR2 YFSETQ come from the germline V gene. This CDR3 contains 16 residues. V shed 6 bases and J shed 1 base, with 19 bases lying between them. CDR3 nucleotide sequence: TGCGCCAGCACGGGCGCGAATAGCGGAGCCCAAGAGACCCAGTACTTC. Protein sequence: CASTGANSGAQETQYF.

This clone was recorded many times. V is TRBV19 and J is TRBJ2-3; 9 bases are a match to TRBD2. The J segment lost 1 base and the V segment lost 6 bases, leaving 5 bases of the junction unmatched. Germline loops: CDR1 LNHDA, CDR2 SQIVND (reference sequence). CDR3 size: 15 residues. The CDR3 reads CASRTSGQRTDTQYF. CDR3 DNA sequence: TGTGCCAGTAGAACTAGCGGGCAGCGCACAGATACGCAGTATTTT.

This clone was seen ten or more times. The rearrangement links TRBV27 to TRBJ1-2; the D is unclear. V was trimmed by 6 bases and J by 7 bases, leaving 21 bases between them. From germline, CDR1 is MNHEY and CDR2 SMNVEV (reference sequence). The CDR3 consists of 15 residues. This CDR3 reads CASSLEGRREIGYTF. Here the CDR3 DNA reads TGTGCCAGCAGCCTAGAAGGGAGAAGGGAAATTGGCTACACCTTC.

Judged by abundance, this clone is medium-sized. The rearrangement links TRBV7-6 to TRBJ1-1, with D hard to call. The germline CDR1 and CDR2 sequences are SGHVS and FNYEAQ. Trimming stripped 6 bases from V and 0 bases from J, with 8 bases between. The CDR3 extends over 13 amino acids. Here the CDR3 reads CASSPRMNTEAFF. The CDR3 DNA is TGTGCCAGCAGTCCGAGGATGAACACTGAAGCTTTCTTT.

By share, this clone counts as medium-sized. The CDR3 reads CASSHRPTTGDQETQYF. CDR3 nucleotide sequence: TGCGCCAGCAGCCATCGGCCGACGACAGGGGACCAAGAGACCCAGTACTTC. This chain uses TRBV4-3 with TRBJ2-5; 8 nucleotides line up with TRBD1. V shed 3 bases and J 0 bases; nucleotides not matched to a gene: 9. Germline loops: CDR1 LGHNA, CDR2 YSLEER. The CDR3 runs 17 residues.

This clone is categorized as medium-sized. The J gene is TRBJ2-2, the V gene TRBV5-1; D perhaps matches TRBD1 (6 bases). The CDR3 sequence is 15 residues long. Deletions cut 5 bases from V and 0 bases from J, with 11 bases between. Germline assignment: CDR1 SGHRS and CDR2 YFSETQ. Written as DNA, the CDR3 is TGCGCCAGCAGTCAAAGGACAGCGAACACCGGGGAGCTGTTTTTT. Its translation is CASSQRTANTGELFF.

Ten or more counts support this clone. The chain employs TRBV11-1 and TRBJ1-2; D might be TRBD1 (5 bases). The CDR3 runs to 17 residues. V was cut by 1 base and J by 3 bases, with 18 bases left in between. Germline V CDR1 and CDR2: SGHAT, FQDESV (reference sequence). The CDR3 spells CASSLEGSGRTYYGYTF. The CDR3 DNA sequence: TGTGCCAGCAGCTTAGAAGGGTCAGGGAGGACCTACTATGGCTACACCTTC.

This clone is labeled large. The chain couples TRBV10-3 to TRBJ1-5; maybe TRBD1 (6 bases). Germline values: CDR1 ENHRY, CDR2 SYGVKD. The germline V and J ends were trimmed by 7 bases and 3 bases, with 10 bases remaining between them. This CDR3 comprises 13 residues. The CDR3 sequence is CAITGDLNQPQHF. The CDR3 coding sequence is TGTGCCATCACAGGGGATCTCAATCAGCCCCAGCATTTT.

This clone was counted ten times or more. V is TRBV18 and J is TRBJ2-7; TRBD2 matches at 7 bases. Germline V CDR1 and CDR2: KGHSH, LQKENI. This CDR3 spans 14 amino acids. Trimming at V came to 6 bases and at J to 6 bases, leaving 11 bases not matched to a gene. Here the CDR3 reads CASSNGVSGREQYV. CDR3 nucleotides: TGTGCCAGCTCGAATGGGGTTAGCGGGCGCGAGCAGTACGTC.

By share, this clone counts as medium-sized (0.01 to 0.1%). This chain connects TRBV5-1 to TRBJ2-1; maybe TRBD1 (5 bases). This CDR3 contains 15 residues. Germline V gene data show CDR1 as SGHRS and CDR2 as YFSETQ. The V gene lost 1 base and the J gene lost 4 bases, with 12 bases spanning the gap. The CDR3 region is CASSLSVTVYNEQFF. DNA for the CDR3: TGCGCCAGCAGCTTGTCGGTGACAGTGTACAATGAGCAGTTCTTC.

By frequency in the sample, this clone is medium-sized (0.01 to 0.1%). The V gene is TRBV7-8, the J gene TRBJ1-5; TRBD1 matches 9 bases. Trimming at V came to 0 bases and at J to 7 bases, leaving 4 bases not matched to a gene. The germline V gene has CDR1 SGHVS and CDR2 FQNEAQ. The CDR3 spans 15 residues. In DNA form, the CDR3 reads TGTGCCAGCAGCTTAGCGGGACAGGGACTCCAGCCCCAGCATTTT. This sequence encodes CASSLAGQGLQPQHF.

This clone is categorized as medium-sized (0.01 to 0.1%). This chain joins TRBV19 and TRBJ1-5, with TRBD1 matching 7 bases. In germline, CDR1 is LNHDA, CDR2 SQIVND (reference sequence). There are 14 residues in the CDR3. Trimming removed 11 bases from V and 0 bases from J; junction bases left unmatched: 7. The CDR3 DNA reads TGTGCCGCGACCGACAGGGCTAGCAATCAGCCCCAGCATTTT. The encoded protein is CAATDRASNQPQHF.

In this sample, this clone is medium-sized (0.01 to 0.1%). The chain is built from TRBV11-2 and TRBJ2-3, with 10 bases matching TRBD2. This CDR3 is built from 17 residues. Germline V gives CDR1 SGHAT, CDR2 FQNNGV. After removal of 5 bases from V and 2 bases from J, the junction contained 10 bases not matched to a gene. CDR3 nucleotide sequence: TGTGCCAGCAGCCCCGGGGGAGCGGGAGGGTACACAGATACGCAGTATTTT. Residues: CASSPGGAGGYTDTQYF. Variable domain in full (rest from reference TRBV11-2 and TRBJ2-3): EAGVAQSPRYKIIEKRQSVAFWCNPISGHATLYWYQQILGQGPKLLIQFQNNGVVDDSQLPKDRFSAERLKGVDSTLKIQPAKLEDSAVYLCASSPGGAGGYTDTQYFGPGTRLTVL.

In its sample, this clone was seen many times. The chain recombines TRBV6-7 with TRBJ2-5; D might be TRBD1 (9 bases). TRBV6-7 is treated as an ORF (open reading frame) with a function not yet certain. The length of the CDR3 is 17 residues. Trimming took 5 bases from V and 5 from J, leaving 24 bases between them. CDR3 amino acids: CASSPLEDRGGGETQYF. In DNA, the CDR3 is TGTGCCAGCAGTCCACTCGAGGACAGGGGCGGGGGGGAGACCCAGTACTTC.

In its sample, this clone is medium-sized. The V call is TRBV28, the J call TRBJ2-3; no reliable D call. This CDR3 is built from 11 residues. V was trimmed by 5 bases and J by 5 bases, leaving 5 bases between them. From germline, CDR1 is MDHEN and CDR2 SYDVKM. CDR3 loop: CASSLVDTQYF. The CDR3 DNA sequence: TGTGCCAGCAGTCTAGTAGATACGCAGTATTTT. Drawing the rest from reference TRBV28 and TRBJ2-3, the complete variable domain is DVKVTQSSRYLVKRTGEKVFLECVQDMDHENMFWYRQDPGLGLRLIYFSYDVKMKEKGDIPEGYSVSREKKERFSLILESASTNQTSMYLCASSLVDTQYFGPGTRLTVL.

Sample share makes this clone medium-sized (0.01 to 0.1%). The genes are TRBV19 and TRBJ2-5, with a weak D call TRBD2 (5 bases). The CDR3 sequence is 15 residues long. Germline loops: CDR1 LNHDA, CDR2 SQIVND (reference sequence). V was trimmed by 3 bases and J by 1 base, leaving 12 bases between them. The CDR3 sequence: CASSIRGGPQETQYF. The CDR3 nucleotides read TGTGCCAGTAGTATTCGAGGAGGACCCCAAGAGACCCAGTACTTC.

This clone was observed at least ten times. This rearrangement joins TRBV9 to TRBJ2-1; the match to TRBD2 covers 8 bases. Germline V CDR1 and CDR2: SGDLS, YYNGEE. The trim removed 4 bases at V and 8 bases at J, leaving 14 bases unmatched. This CDR3 has 16 residues. The CDR3 here is CASSPHTSGTGDEQFF. In nucleotides, the CDR3 is TGTGCCAGCAGCCCCCACACTAGCGGCACTGGGGATGAGCAGTTCTTC.

This clone is labeled medium-sized. The CDR3 nucleotides are TGTGCCAGCAGTTACATGGCTAGCGGGAGAGGCTACGAGCAGTACTTC. It codes for CASSYMASGRGYEQYF. The V gene is TRBV6-5, the J gene TRBJ2-7; 10 bases are a match to TRBD2. The CDR3 is 16 residues long. V lost 2 bases, J lost 3 bases, and 7 bases stayed unmatched. The V gene's germline CDR1 is MNHEY and CDR2 SVGAGI.

At least ten counts were recorded for this clone. The rearrangement links TRBV7-9 to TRBJ2-7; D possibly corresponds to TRBD2 (6 bases). CDR3 length equals 14 residues. Germline V CDR1 and CDR2: SEHNR, FQNEAQ (reference sequence). V dropped 5 bases and J dropped 4 bases, with 15 bases sitting between them. The CDR3 spells CASSRSGDGYEQYF. CDR3 nucleotides: TGTGCCAGCAGCCGTAGCGGAGATGGATACGAGCAGTACTTC. Variable domain in full (rest from reference TRBV7-9 and TRBJ2-7): DTGVSQNPRHKITKRGQNVTFRCDPISEHNRLYWYRQTLGQGPEFLTYFQNEAQLEKSRLLSDRFSAERPKGSFSTLEIQRTEQGDSAMYLCASSRSGDGYEQYFGPGTRLTVT.

This clone is deemed medium-sized. This chain connects TRBV6-5 to TRBJ1-6; 7 bases line up with TRBD1. The V gene's germline CDR1 is MNHEY and CDR2 SVGAGI. V was pared by 5 bases and J by 10 bases, with 5 bases of the junction left unmatched. CDR3 length: 13 amino acids. This CDR3 is CASSGQAGSPLHF. CDR3 nucleotides: TGTGCCAGCAGTGGACAGGCGGGGTCACCCCTCCACTTT.

By share, this clone counts as medium-sized. The CDR3, as DNA: TGTGCCAGCAGTGTCCGGGTGCCAAATGAAAAACTGTTTTTT. Amino acid sequence: CASSVRVPNEKLFF. The chain couples TRBV6-5 to TRBJ1-4; D not resolved. Germline V gene sequence: CDR1 MNHEY, CDR2 SVGAGI. This CDR3 region has 14 residues. V dropped 5 bases and J dropped 5 bases, with 12 bases sitting between them.

This clone ranks as medium-sized. The chain joins TRBV4-2 to TRBJ1-5; tentative D call: TRBD1 (6 bases). CDR1 is LGHNA and CDR2 is YNFKEQ in the germline V gene. The CDR3 covers 16 residues. The V and J ends lost 1 base and 8 bases respectively, with 18 bases between them. The DNA for the CDR3 is TGTGCCAGCAGCCAAGGTGAGACAGGAGGGGGGGAGCCCCAGCATTTT. Translating gives CASSQGETGGGEPQHF.

This clone qualifies as medium-sized. CDR3 coding DNA: TGTGCCAGCAGTCCGGGACTAGGGTACCAAGAGACCCAGTACTTC. Residues: CASSPGLGYQETQYF. This chain connects TRBV7-9 to TRBJ2-5, with 8 positions matching TRBD2. The germline V gene has CDR1 SEHNR and CDR2 FQNEAQ (reference sequence). V lost 6 bases, J lost 0 bases, and 6 bases stayed unmatched. This CDR3 is 15 amino acids long.

This clone was recorded at least ten times. The V call is TRBV6-5, the J call TRBJ2-2; 7 bases agree with TRBD2. V lost 6 bases to trimming and J lost 1 base; unmatched junction nucleotides: 5. This CDR3 has 15 amino acids. Germline V gene sequence: CDR1 MNHEY, CDR2 SVGAGI. In DNA form, the CDR3 reads TGTGCCAGCAGCCTCACGGGGGGGAACACCGGGGAGCTGTTTTTT. This translates into CASSLTGGNTGELFF.